This TCR beta chain is from a study of patients and donors after allogeneic stem cell transplantation. The CDR3 spans 15 residues. The J segment lost 2 bases and the V segment lost 4 bases, leaving 5 bases of the junction unmatched. TCRdb recomputed calls from the RT-PCR reads with MiXCR, one row per CDR3 protein. The repertoire includes about 160,000 distinct CDR3 sequences, 37% of them detected once, and roughly 52% sits in the top ten. This TCR came from a human donor who was either an allogeneic HSCT recipient or a stem cell or donor lymphocyte infusion donor (not recorded which). It is not recorded whose cells these are; they may come from a transplant donor. The genes are TRBV12-3 or TRBV12-4 and TRBJ2-1; 7 bases match TRBD1. The sequencing sample was made of blood, either unsorted or a sorted T cell fraction (not recorded which). Written as DNA, the CDR3 is TGTGCCAGCAGTTCCGGGACAGTCGCCTACAATGAGCAGTTCTTC. Amino acids: CASSSGTVAYNEQFF.